This entry is about one T cell receptor (beta chain). The antigen is not known. Carrying UMI labels, the TRB cDNA libraries were prepared through 5' RACE. TCRdb re-analyzed the 5' RACE reads; it lists each CDR3 protein once, without DNA. The sample holds 60,000 to 65,000 distinct CDR3 sequences. The record originates from a study of CXCR3-negative and CXCR3-positive naive CD8 T cells. Study-level information: The dataset comprises some 150 million TRB reads in total, with about 1.5 +/- 0.3 million reads per library.

Triplicate sorts, approximately 290,000 cells apiece, were made for each CD8+ T cell subset. Naive CD8+ T cells carried a CD45RO-CCR7+CD27+CD95- phenotype. CDR1 is MNHNY and CDR2 is SVGAGI in the germline V gene (reference sequence). The CDR3 is made up of 14 amino acids. Study-wide results and limits: Naive cells with CXCR3 showed TRB CDR3s that were more hydrophobic than those in CXCR3-negative naive cells. Comparably high diversity was seen in both naive subsets, and much lower diversity in memory CD8+ cells.

Sequenced: naive CXCR3+ CD8+ T cells from blood. Subset meaning: CD45RO-CCR7+CD27+CD95- naive CD8+ T cells expressing CXCR3 (TNR3+). This TCR derives from a human donor in good health. Some clones in this sample may be carry-over from other donors' samples. The chain carries TRBV6-6 and TRBJ2-7; TCRdb names TRBD1, which stays unverified in the absence of DNA. CDR3: CASSYRGIPYEQYF.